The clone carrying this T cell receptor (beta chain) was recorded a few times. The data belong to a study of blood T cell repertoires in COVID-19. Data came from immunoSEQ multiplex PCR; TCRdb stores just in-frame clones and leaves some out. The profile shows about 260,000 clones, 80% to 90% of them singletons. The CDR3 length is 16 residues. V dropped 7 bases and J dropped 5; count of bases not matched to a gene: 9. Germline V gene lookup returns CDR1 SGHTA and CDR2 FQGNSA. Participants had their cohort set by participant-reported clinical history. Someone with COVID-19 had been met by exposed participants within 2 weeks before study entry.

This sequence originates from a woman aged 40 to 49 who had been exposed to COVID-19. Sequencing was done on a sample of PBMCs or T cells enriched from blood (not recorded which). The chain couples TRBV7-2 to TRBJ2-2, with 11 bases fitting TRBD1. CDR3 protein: CASTPGDRGGTGELFF. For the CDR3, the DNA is TGTGCCAGCACCCCGGGGGACAGGGGGGGAACCGGGGAGCTGTTTTTT. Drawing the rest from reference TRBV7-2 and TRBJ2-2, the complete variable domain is GAGVSQSPSNKVTEKGKDVELRCDPISGHTALYWYRQSLGQGLEFLIYFQGNSAPDKSGLPSDRFSAERTGGSVSTLTIQRTQQEDSAVYLCASTPGDRGGTGELFFGEGSRLTVL.